These 30 T cell receptor beta chains originate from one sample sequenced in a study of T cell responses to AZD1222 COVID-19 vaccine. Produced via immunoSEQ multiplex PCR; TCRdb's table is partial and in-frame only. The repertoire consists of roughly 130,000 clones, with about nine tenths occurring once and the leading ten covering under 9.5%. The material was peripheral blood, obtained on day 0 of AZD1222 vaccination. The receptors were gathered from an adult in good health.

The table lists this clone with a few counts. V gene TRBV5-4 combines with J gene TRBJ2-7, with TRBD1 matching 8 bases. The germline CDR1 and CDR2 sequences are SGHNT and YYREEE (reference sequence). V trimming: 3 bases; J trimming: 2 bases; junction bases outside the gene matches: 4. This CDR3 region has 14 residues. The CDR3 nucleotides read TGTGCCAGCAGCTCCTACAGGGGGACCTACGAGCAGTACTTC. Translation: CASSSYRGTYEQYF. Using reference TRBV5-4 and TRBJ2-7 for the parts outside the CDR3, the full variable domain is ETGVTQSPTHLIKTRGQQVTLRCSSQSGHNTVSWYQQALGQGPQFIFQYYREEENGRGNFPPRFSGLQFPNYSSELNVNALELDDSALYLCASSSYRGTYEQYFGPGTRLTVT.

This sequence joins TRBV3-1 (or the pseudogene TRBV3-2) and TRBJ1-4; unclear D gene. The CDR3 has 15 amino acids. V was cut by 0 bases and J by 0 bases, with 5 bases left in between. The germline CDR1 and CDR2 sequences are LGHDT and YNNKEL (reference sequence). The CDR3 DNA reads TGTGCCAGCAGCCAAGAGCGCGCAACTAATGAAAAACTGTTTTTT. Translated: CASSQERATNEKLFF.

The genes are TRBV30 and TRBJ1-3; TRBD1 matches 7 bases. The CDR3 covers 16 residues. V was clipped by 3 bases and J by 0 bases; unmatched bases: 8. The germline V gene encodes CDR1 GTSNPN and CDR2 SVGIG (reference sequence). CDR3 sequence (DNA): TGTGCCTGGAGCTCCAGGGGGACCCTCTCTGGAAACACCATATATTTT. Its translation is CAWSSRGTLSGNTIYF. Based on the CDR3 plus reference TRBV30 and TRBJ1-3, the full variable domain is SQTIHQWPATLVQPVGSPLSLECTVEGTSNPNLYWYRQAAGRGLQLLFYSVGIGQISSEVPQNLSASRPQDRQFILSSKKLLLSDSGFYLCAWSSRGTLSGNTIYFGEGSWLTVV.

The chain is built from TRBV6-2 or TRBV6-3 and TRBJ2-1; the match to TRBD2 covers 9 bases. The CDR3 totals 13 residues. Trimming took 6 bases from V and 12 from J; bases not matched to a gene: 9. The germline V gene has CDR1 MNHEY and CDR2 SVGEGT. The CDR3 DNA reads TGTGCCAGCAGCCTTACCGAACTAGCGGGGCAGTTCTTC. Translating gives CASSLTELAGQFF.

This chain joins TRBV18 and TRBJ1-2; a weak D match, TRBD1 (6 bases). Germline CDR1 and CDR2: KGHSH and LQKENI. Between the trimmed V and J ends, which lost 3 bases and 4 bases, there was a span of 15 bases. The CDR3 sequence is 15 residues long. CDR3 nucleotides: TGTGCCAGCTCACCTGAGCTGGACAGATTCTATGGCTACACCTTC. Its translation: CASSPELDRFYGYTF.

The chain has TRBV5-1 and TRBJ1-1; D remains ambiguous. Germline lookup yields CDR1 SGHRS and CDR2 YFSETQ. The ends were cut back, 0 bases at V and 3 bases at J, with 9 bases in the middle. This CDR3 comprises 14 residues. Here the CDR3 DNA reads TGCGCCAGCAGCTTGGTCCCGAGGGACACTGAAGCTTTCTTT. Protein sequence: CASSLVPRDTEAFF.

The V gene is TRBV6-5, the J gene TRBJ1-1; maybe TRBD1 (5 bases). The V gene's germline CDR1 is MNHEY and CDR2 SVGAGI. With 6 bases removed from V and 0 bases from J, the gap between germline ends came to 14 bases. The CDR3 is 15 residues long. The CDR3 region has the DNA TGTGCCAGCAGATTACAAGGGGAATTGAACACTGAAGCTTTCTTT. Translated, it gives CASRLQGELNTEAFF.

This sequence joins TRBV4-1 and TRBJ2-7, with D unclear. Trimming removed 0 bases at V and 0 bases at J, with 9 bases between. Germline V gene lookup returns CDR1 MGHRA and CDR2 YSYEKL. The CDR3 is 15 residues long. The CDR3 reads CASSQDPYGSYEQYF. The CDR3 nucleotides read TGCGCCAGCAGCCAAGATCCGTACGGCTCCTACGAGCAGTACTTC.

With respect to this clone: Other nucleotide sequences from this sample produce the same CDR3. The chain recombines TRBV30 with TRBJ2-3; 7 bases are a match to TRBD2. The CDR3 extends over 13 amino acids. V was clipped by 2 bases and J by 1 base; unmatched bases: 0. Germline CDR1 GTSNPN, CDR2 SVGIG (reference sequence). As DNA, the CDR3 is TGTGCCTGGAGTCGGGGGGGCACAGATACGCAGTATTTT. This encodes CAWSRGGTDTQYF.

This clone was seen a few times. V and J are TRBV19 and TRBJ2-7; 7 nucleotides agree with TRBD2. J was trimmed by 6 bases and V by 9 bases; bases with no gene match: 8. CDR1 and CDR2 (germline): LNHDA, SQIVND (reference sequence). The CDR3 sequence is 12 residues long. Written as DNA, the CDR3 is TGTGCCAGGGGGCCTAGCGGTTCCGAGCAGTACTTC. It specifies CARGPSGSEQYF.

The rearrangement links TRBV19 to TRBJ2-7, with D maybe TRBD2 (6 bases). The CDR3 contains 14 residues. V dropped 6 bases and J dropped 0 bases, with 12 bases sitting between them. CDR1 LNHDA and CDR2 SQIVND come from the germline V gene (reference sequence). The CDR3 loop reads CASRRSGSSYEQYF. In nucleotides, the CDR3 is TGTGCCAGTAGGAGGAGCGGGTCCTCCTACGAGCAGTACTTC.

The genes are TRBV5-1 and TRBJ1-1, with 7 nucleotides matching TRBD1. CDR1 SGHRS and CDR2 YFSETQ come from the germline V gene. V dropped 5 bases and J dropped 1; count of bases not matched to a gene: 8. CDR3 length: 15 residues. CDR3 bases: TGCGCCAGCAGACCTAGACAGGGCGCGAACACTGAAGCTTTCTTT. It specifies CASRPRQGANTEAFF.

V and J are TRBV6-2 or TRBV6-3 and TRBJ1-5; TRBD1 is a possible D gene (5 bases). Trimming removed 0 bases from V and 4 bases from J, with 19 bases in between. Germline CDR1 MNHEY, CDR2 SVGEGT. The CDR3 loop spans 18 amino acids. The CDR3 protein is CASSYSWRGTDKNQPQHF. In nucleotides, the CDR3 is TGTGCCAGCAGTTACTCGTGGCGAGGGACGGACAAAAATCAGCCCCAGCATTTT.

This chain connects TRBV30 to TRBJ1-3; TRBD1 agrees at 12 bases. The CDR3 runs 15 residues. The junction had 6 bases not matched to a gene; V was cut back by 1 base and J by 8 bases. Germline CDR1 and CDR2: GTSNPN and SVGIG (reference sequence). DNA of the CDR3: TGTGCCTGGAGTGACGGGACAGGGGGCGCGGACACCATATATTTT. Translating it yields CAWSDGTGGADTIYF.

The DNA of the CDR3 is TGCGCCAGCAGCCGGACAGCGCTCGAAGATACGCAGTATTTT. It yields the protein CASSRTALEDTQYF. The genes are TRBV10-1 and TRBJ2-3; D perhaps matches TRBD1 (6 bases). Germline CDR1 is WNHNN and CDR2 is SYGVQD (reference sequence). This CDR3 has 14 residues. Trimming took 6 bases from V and 5 from J, leaving 15 bases between them.

CDR3 protein: CSAKTSAEQYF. CDR3 sequence (DNA): TGCAGTGCGAAAACTAGCGCCGAGCAGTACTTC. The rearrangement joins TRBV20-1 to TRBJ2-7, with 7 bases matching TRBD2. Germline lookup yields CDR1 DFQATT and CDR2 SNEGSKA (reference sequence). The J segment lost 6 bases and the V segment lost 6 bases, leaving 5 bases of the junction unmatched. The CDR3 sequence is 11 residues long.

This sequence joins TRBV27 and TRBJ1-2; D is undetermined. CDR3 length equals 11 residues. The germline V gene encodes CDR1 MNHEY and CDR2 SMNVEV (reference sequence). V dropped 6 bases and J dropped 5 bases, with 7 bases sitting between them. The CDR3 loop reads CASSGYYGYTF. The CDR3 region has the DNA TGTGCCAGCAGCGGCTATTATGGCTACACCTTC.

This sequence joins TRBV6-5 and TRBJ2-1, with D perhaps TRBD1 (6 bases). Germline V gene sequence: CDR1 MNHEY, CDR2 SVGAGI. V lost 5 bases and J 4 bases, leaving 12 bases between the germline ends. The CDR3 length is 14 residues. CDR3 coding DNA: TGTGCCAGCAGTACGCAGACAGGTTACAATGAGCAGTTCTTC. This codes for CASSTQTGYNEQFF.

The table lists this clone with a count of one. The chain uses TRBV9 and TRBJ2-5; weak D call: TRBD2 (6 bases). Germline V CDR1 and CDR2: SGDLS, YYNGEE. There are 16 residues in the CDR3. The V end was cut by 4 bases, the J end by 1 base, with 17 bases between. For the CDR3, the DNA is TGTGCCAGCAGCCAGGCCGCGGGGCTGGTCCAAGAGACCCAGTACTTC. This codes for CASSQAAGLVQETQYF. The whole variable domain, remainder taken from reference TRBV9 and TRBJ2-5, is DSGVTQTPKHLITATGQRVTLRCSPRSGDLSVYWYQQSLDQGLQFLIQYYNGEERAKGNILERFSAQQFPDLHSELNLSSLELGDSALYFCASSQAAGLVQETQYFGPGTRLLVL.

This clone was detected only once. The chain links TRBV29-1 to TRBJ2-7; 13 bases fit TRBD2. With V trimmed by 8 bases and J by 0 bases, 7 bases remained unmatched. CDR1 is SQVTM, CDR2 ANQGSEA, per germline. The CDR3 loop spans 15 amino acids. CDR3: CSLTSGRPSSYEQYF. For the CDR3, the DNA is TGCAGCCTGACTAGCGGGAGGCCGAGCTCCTACGAGCAGTACTTC.

The chain uses TRBV11-2 and TRBJ1-5, with D maybe TRBD1 (6 bases). The CDR3 consists of 14 residues. Trimming cost V 6 bases and J 3 bases, with 12 bases left between them. Germline V gives CDR1 SGHAT, CDR2 FQNNGV. Written as DNA, the CDR3 is TGTGCCAGCAGAGGGCAGGGGAACAATCAGCCCCAGCATTTT. It is translated as CASRGQGNNQPQHF.

The rearrangement links TRBV28 to TRBJ1-3; D is undetermined. This CDR3 is 18 amino acids long. Germline-derived CDR1 and CDR2 are MDHEN and SYDVKM. The ends were cut back, 1 base at V and 4 bases at J, with 20 bases in the middle. The CDR3 DNA is TGTGCCAGCAGTTTATTCACCCGGCCCACTCCGAAAGGAAACACCATATATTTT. Its translation is CASSLFTRPTPKGNTIYF.

J is TRBJ1-5 and V is TRBV24-1; D not resolved. Trimming pared 4 bases from V and 0 bases from J, leaving 6 bases between. CDR1 is KGHDR and CDR2 is SFDVKD in the germline V gene. This CDR3 has 14 amino acids. CDR3 amino acids: CATSDVYSNQPQHF. The CDR3 DNA reads as TGTGCCACCAGTGACGTCTATAGCAATCAGCCCCAGCATTTT.

The chain couples TRBV10-2 to TRBJ2-7; D remains ambiguous. Per germline, CDR1 WSHSY and CDR2 SAAADI. V was shortened by 5 bases and J by 2 bases, with 10 bases between the two germline ends. This CDR3 comprises 13 residues. The CDR3 loop is CASSSRLPYEQYF. The CDR3 bases are TGCGCCAGCAGTAGTAGACTTCCCTACGAGCAGTACTTC.

The CDR3, as DNA: TGTGCCAGCTCACCTTCCCAGGGGTCGAGGAACACTGAAGCTTTCTTT. It specifies CASSPSQGSRNTEAFF. V gene TRBV18 combines with J gene TRBJ1-1, with TRBD1 as a possible D gene (6 bases). Trimming took off 3 bases at V and 1 base at J, with 15 bases between the two ends. This CDR3 contains 16 residues. Germline CDR1 and CDR2: KGHSH and LQKENI.

In this sample, this clone turned up once. This chain uses TRBV5-1 with TRBJ2-5; D is unresolved. Trimming cost V 4 bases and J 1 base, with 5 bases left between them. Germline CDR1 is SGHRS and CDR2 is YFSETQ. The CDR3 loop spans 12 amino acids. The CDR3 reads CASSQTQETQYF. CDR3 DNA sequence: TGCGCCAGCAGCCAGACCCAAGAGACCCAGTACTTC.

The chain links TRBV7-9 to TRBJ2-1, with 8 bases matching TRBD1. Per the germline V gene, CDR1 is SEHNR and CDR2 is FQNEAQ (reference sequence). V lost 6 bases and J lost 6; bases outside the gene matches: 16. The CDR3 length is 17 residues. For the CDR3, the DNA is TGTGCCAGCAGTCCTCCAGGGGGCCACCTATCCGGCAATGAGCAGTTCTTC. It is translated as CASSPPGGHLSGNEQFF.

This clone appeared once. The rearrangement uses TRBV5-1 and TRBJ2-3; 9 positions match TRBD2. CDR3 length: 14 amino acids. Germline CDR1 reads SGHRS; CDR2 reads YFSETQ. Trimming took 5 bases from V and 4 from J; bases not matched to a gene: 5. CDR3 sequence reads: CASRNSGSSDTQYF. The CDR3 nucleotides read TGCGCCAGCAGGAATAGCGGGAGTTCAGATACGCAGTATTTT.

The chain is built from TRBV12-3 or TRBV12-4 and TRBJ2-5; D uncertain. Trimming removed 1 base at V and 6 bases at J, with 3 bases between. The CDR3 consists of 11 residues. CDR3 loop: CASSLVQTQYF. For the CDR3, the DNA is TGTGCCAGCAGTTTAGTACAGACCCAGTACTTC.

The chain links TRBV2 to TRBJ2-7; D remains ambiguous. V was pared by 2 bases and J by 0 bases, with 8 bases between. Germline V lookup: CDR1 SNHLY, CDR2 FYNNEI. This CDR3 region has 14 residues. The DNA of the CDR3 is TGTGCCAGCAGTGAAAGAGCGCTCTCCTACGAGCAGTACTTC. It translates to CASSERALSYEQYF.